One sample yielded the 3 T cell receptor beta chains listed below, sequenced in a study of OX40 agonist ivuxolimab in advanced cancers. Clones were read by immunoSEQ multiplex PCR, and TCRdb kept only the in-frame ones, dropping some. The table lists about 70,000 clones, almost 90% of them singletons. Sequenced material: CD4+ or CD8+ T cells sorted from blood, taken in a trial of the OX40 agonist ivuxolimab. The receptors here all came from an adult with an advanced solid tumor such as melanoma, head and neck, liver or kidney cancer.

The gene calls are TRBV7-2 and TRBJ2-1, with 7 bases matching TRBD2. This CDR3 is 17 amino acids long. The germline V gene encodes CDR1 SGHTA and CDR2 FQGNSA. The trim removed 0 bases at V and 5 bases at J, leaving 10 bases unmatched. The CDR3 spells CASSLAIFGLEDNEQFF. For the CDR3, the DNA is TGTGCCAGCAGCTTAGCGATTTTCGGACTAGAAGACAATGAGCAGTTCTTC.

The chain is built from TRBV30 and TRBJ1-1; D is possibly TRBD1 (6 bases). There are 14 residues in the CDR3. The germline CDR1 and CDR2 sequences are GTSNPN and SVGIG (reference sequence). CDR3: CWRSADRVVGEAFF. The CDR3 DNA reads TGTTGGAGGAGTGCGGACAGAGTGGTGGGTGAAGCTTTCTTT.

The CDR3 here is CASSLQGEFGDEQYF. CDR3 in DNA: TGCGCCAGCAGCTTGCAGGGTGAGTTCGGGGACGAGCAGTACTTC. The gene calls are TRBV5-1 and TRBJ2-7, with D perhaps TRBD1 or TRBD2 (5 bases each). Germline assignment: CDR1 SGHRS and CDR2 YFSETQ. Trimming took off 1 base at V and 5 bases at J, with 16 bases between the two ends. CDR3 length: 15 amino acids.